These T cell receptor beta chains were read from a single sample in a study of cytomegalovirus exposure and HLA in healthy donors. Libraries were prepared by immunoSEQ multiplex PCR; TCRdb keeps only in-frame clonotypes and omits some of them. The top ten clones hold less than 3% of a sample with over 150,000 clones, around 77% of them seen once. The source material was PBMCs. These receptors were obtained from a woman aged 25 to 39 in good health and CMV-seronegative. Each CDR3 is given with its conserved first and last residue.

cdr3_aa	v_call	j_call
CASSVEATGAYNEQFF	TRBV9	TRBJ2-1
CASSQQGLAQYF	TRBV14	TRBJ2-5
CASSQETSGRIGLQETQYF	TRBV4-1	TRBJ2-5
CASSVTGGRTEAFF	TRBV9	TRBJ1-1
CASSFHRGTEAFF	TRBV6-5	TRBJ1-1
CASSFDRFRDTQYF	TRBV11-3	TRBJ2-3
CASSPDSSYNEQFF	TRBV5-4	TRBJ2-1
CASSPITVNTEAFF	TRBV6-5	TRBJ1-1
CASSQVSGGSSYEQYF	TRBV4-2	TRBJ2-7
CASSLAGGPATFSEQYF	TRBV7-6	-
CASSQRFQGRENQPQHF	TRBV23-1	TRBJ1-5
CASSLGAAGGPSTDTQYF	TRBV5-6	TRBJ2-3
CASSSGQGDGNEQFF	TRBV6-5	TRBJ2-1
CASSPPSRGGGETQYF	TRBV18	TRBJ2-5
CASSQNVAPGTEAFF	TRBV14	TRBJ1-1
CASSPYMNTEAFF	TRBV6-5	TRBJ1-1
CASSLGTVYSNQPQHF	TRBV5-6	TRBJ1-5
CASSPSPNRATNEKLFF	TRBV27	TRBJ1-4
CASSVGQEASMNTEAFF	TRBV11-1	TRBJ1-1